The 17 T cell receptor beta chains below were found in one sample sequenced in a study of Graves' ophthalmopathy and Graves' hyperthyroidism. As the template, RNA transcripts were used to amplify TCR beta CDR3 regions. RT-PCR was first run with HTBI primers, then multiplex PCR in a second round. TCRdb redid the calling of the multiplex PCR reads with MiXCR, one entry per CDR3 protein. The sample shows 500,000 to 700,000 distinct CDR3 sequences, 22% of them seen only once. Sample: peripheral blood. Receptor source: a woman between 18 and 29 years old with stable Graves' hyperthyroidism. Some clones in this sample may be carry-over from other donors' samples.

The chain is built from TRBV7-2 and TRBJ2-7; 8 bases line up with TRBD2. CDR3 length equals 15 residues. The V gene's germline CDR1 is SGHTA and CDR2 FQGNSA. J was trimmed by 3 bases and V by 5 bases; bases with no gene match: 9. The CDR3 DNA reads TGTGCCAGCAGCCCGGGGGGGACTCCTATCTACGAGCAGTACTTC. Translating gives CASSPGGTPIYEQYF.

This clonotype was found many times. V gene TRBV2 combines with J gene TRBJ2-7, with D possibly called TRBD1 or TRBD2 (5 bases each). The CDR3 has 15 residues. V was clipped by 7 bases and J by 0 bases, with 16 bases between them. Germline CDR1 SNHLY, CDR2 FYNNEI. In DNA, the CDR3 is TGTGCCAGCATTTCCGGGGCACCGAGCTCCTACGAGCAGTACTTC. This translates into CASISGAPSSYEQYF.

This clonotype was counted many times. The chain uses TRBV6-1 and TRBJ2-7; D may be TRBD2 (6 bases). V lost 7 bases, J lost 2 bases, and 18 bases lay in between. Germline assignment: CDR1 MNHNS and CDR2 SASEGT. The CDR3 sequence is 15 residues long. The CDR3 DNA follows: TGTGCCAGCACCCCCCGGGCGGGGCCCCCCTACGAGCAGTACTTC. It translates to CASTPRAGPPYEQYF.

The chain employs TRBV6-5 and TRBJ1-1; D perhaps matches TRBD1 (6 bases). The CDR3 is made up of 14 amino acids. CDR1 and CDR2 (germline): MNHEY, SVGAGI. V gave up 2 bases and J gave up 5 bases, with 12 bases separating them. The CDR3 DNA reads as TGTGCCAGCAGTTACGACAGGAGAAGGACTGAAGCTTTCTTT. Its protein product is CASSYDRRRTEAFF.

This clonotype came up many times. The chain combines TRBV6-1 with TRBJ1-1, with 10 nucleotides matching TRBD1. Germline values: CDR1 MNHNS, CDR2 SASEGT. The CDR3 totals 17 residues. V lost 2 bases to trimming and J lost 2 bases; unmatched junction nucleotides: 8. The CDR3 spells CASSEPRTGGSNTEAFF. The DNA for the CDR3 is TGTGCCAGCAGTGAACCCCGGACAGGGGGGAGCAACACTGAAGCTTTCTTT.

The gene calls are TRBV5-8 and TRBJ1-1; D call uncertain. Germline CDR1 and CDR2: SGHTS and YDEGEE. V was pared by 0 bases and J by 8 bases, with 17 bases between. This CDR3 region has 15 residues. CDR3 loop: CASSLAPYEGEEAFF. The CDR3 nucleotides are TGTGCCAGCAGCTTGGCCCCTTATGAGGGAGAGGAAGCTTTCTTT.

V and J are TRBV13 and TRBJ2-7, with a possible D match to TRBD1 (5 bases). Germline CDR1 and CDR2: PRHDT and FYEKMQ (reference sequence). This CDR3 is built from 14 residues. The ends were cut back, 5 bases at V and 2 bases at J, with 13 bases in the middle. CDR3 loop: CASSPYRRAYEQYF. The CDR3 bases are TGTGCCAGCAGCCCATACAGGCGAGCCTACGAGCAGTACTTC. Full variable domain (outside the CDR3, taken from reference TRBV13 and TRBJ2-7): AAGVIQSPRHLIKEKRETATLKCYPIPRHDTVYWYQQGPGQDPQFLISFYEKMQSDKGSIPDRFSAQQFSDYHSELNMSSLELGDSALYFCASSPYRRAYEQYFGPGTRLTVT.

This clonotype was detected many times. The V gene is TRBV19, the J gene TRBJ1-2; tentatively, D is TRBD1 (5 bases). The V and J ends lost 7 bases and 8 bases respectively, with 26 bases between them. The CDR3 loop spans 16 amino acids. CDR1 is LNHDA, CDR2 SQIVND, per germline (reference sequence). In nucleotides, the CDR3 is TGTGCCAGTAAGGAGGTCTCCGCAGGGAGAATTCGCGGCTACACCTTC. Its translation is CASKEVSAGRIRGYTF.

This clonotype has at least ten counts. The chain combines TRBV6-2 or TRBV6-3 with TRBJ1-2; D not certain. Germline values: CDR1 MNHEY, CDR2 SVGEGT. This CDR3 region has 15 residues. V lost 0 bases, J lost 3 bases, and 11 bases lay in between. CDR3 DNA: TGTGCCAGCAGTTACTCGGAGCGACGGTACTATGGCTACACCTTC. Residues: CASSYSERRYYGYTF.

This clonotype was picked up many times. The J gene is TRBJ1-5, the V gene TRBV7-2; no firm D call. The germline gives CDR1 SGHTA, CDR2 FQGNSA. Trimming left V 1 base short and J 3 bases short, with 10 bases between. The CDR3 is 15 residues long. In DNA, the CDR3 is TGTGCCAGCAGCTTAGTGGGCAGCGTCAATCAGCCCCAGCATTTT. Protein sequence: CASSLVGSVNQPQHF.

The chain employs TRBV20-1 and TRBJ1-1; D gene ambiguous. Germline values: CDR1 DFQATT, CDR2 SNEGSKA (reference sequence). CDR3 length: 13 residues. Trimming removed 4 bases from V and 1 base from J, with 10 bases in between. The CDR3 DNA reads TGCAGTGCTAAAGTCCGTAAGAACACTGAAGCTTTCTTT. It yields the protein CSAKVRKNTEAFF.

Many counts were recorded for this clonotype. The gene calls are TRBV6-1 and TRBJ1-2; unclear D gene. This CDR3 has 14 amino acids. Germline V gene sequence: CDR1 MNHNS, CDR2 SASEGT. Trimming shortened V by 6 bases and J by 6 bases, and 17 bases separated the two germline ends. CDR3 in amino acids: CASRKPAGRNGYTF. The CDR3 nucleotides read TGTGCCAGCAGAAAGCCCGCAGGAAGAAATGGCTACACCTTC.

This clonotype appeared a few times. This chain uses TRBV27 with TRBJ2-2, with D hard to call. The CDR3 spans 15 residues. CDR1 and CDR2 (germline): MNHEY, SMNVEV (reference sequence). Trimming removed 1 base at V and 0 bases at J, with 6 bases between. Here the CDR3 DNA reads TGTGCCAGCAGTTTATTGCGGACGAACACCGGGGAGCTGTTTTTT. Protein sequence: CASSLLRTNTGELFF.

The rearrangement links TRBV7-3 to TRBJ2-5; D possibly uses TRBD1 or TRBD2 (6 bases each). CDR1 and CDR2 from the germline V gene are SGHTA and FQGTGA. CDR3 size: 15 residues. V was clipped by 1 base and J by 1 base, with 10 bases between them. The CDR3 reads CASSLKQGGQETQYF. In DNA form, the CDR3 reads TGTGCCAGCAGCTTAAAACAGGGAGGCCAAGAGACCCAGTACTTC. The variable domain in full, with the rest retrieved from reference TRBV7-3 and TRBJ2-5, is GAGVSQTPSNKVTEKGKYVELRCDPISGHTALYWYRQSLGQGPEFLIYFQGTGAADDSGLPNDRFFAVRPEGSVSTLKIQRTERGDSAVYLCASSLKQGGQETQYFGPGTRLLVL.

This clonotype was recorded at least ten times. CDR3 region: CASSGPRGQPQHF. The CDR3 nucleotides read TGTGCCAGTTCGGGGCCCCGTGGTCAGCCCCAGCATTTT. The V gene is TRBV27, the J gene TRBJ1-5; the D gene is possibly TRBD1 (5 bases). The germline V gene has CDR1 MNHEY and CDR2 SMNVEV (reference sequence). The V end was cut by 9 bases, the J end by 6 bases, with 15 bases between. The CDR3 length is 13 residues.

This clonotype came up many times. The CDR3 coding sequence is TGCAGTGCCAGTAGACAGAGGGCGGATACTGAAGCTTTCTTT. It encodes CSASRQRADTEAFF. The V and J genes are TRBV20-1 and TRBJ1-1, with D possibly being TRBD1 (5 bases). The V and J ends lost 6 bases and 5 bases respectively, with 19 bases between them. The CDR3 covers 14 residues. The germline CDR1 and CDR2 sequences are DFQATT and SNEGSKA (reference sequence).

This clonotype appeared a few times. The chain couples TRBV2 to TRBJ1-6; tentatively, D is TRBD1 (6 bases). The CDR3 is 13 residues long. V lost 9 bases to trimming and J lost 8 bases, with 14 bases between them. In germline, CDR1 is SNHLY, CDR2 FYNNEI. The CDR3 bases are TGTGCCAGTTGGGGGGCACGATATTCACCCCTCCACTTT. It specifies CASWGARYSPLHF.